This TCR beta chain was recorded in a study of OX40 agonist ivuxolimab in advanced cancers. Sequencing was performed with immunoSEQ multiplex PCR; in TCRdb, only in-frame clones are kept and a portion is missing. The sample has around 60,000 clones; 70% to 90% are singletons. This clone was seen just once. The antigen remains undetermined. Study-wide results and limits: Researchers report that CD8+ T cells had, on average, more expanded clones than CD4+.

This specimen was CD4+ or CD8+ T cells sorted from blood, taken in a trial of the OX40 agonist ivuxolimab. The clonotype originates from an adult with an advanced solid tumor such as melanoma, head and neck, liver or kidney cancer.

The CDR3 region has the DNA TGTGCCAGTAGTATAGTGCACAGGGGGCGAAGGGATACGCAGTATTTT. Translated, it gives CASSIVHRGRRDTQYF. This chain links TRBV19 with TRBJ2-3; 9 bases are shared with TRBD1. The CDR3 is made up of 16 amino acids. Unmatched junction bases numbered 8, after V lost 1 base and J lost 6 bases. Germline-derived CDR1 and CDR2 are LNHDA and SQIVND (reference sequence). Using reference TRBV19 and TRBJ2-3 for the parts outside the CDR3, the full variable domain is DGGITQSPKYLFRKEGQNVTLSCEQNLNHDAMYWYRQDPGQGLRLIYYSQIVNDFQKGDIAEGYSVSREKKESFPLTVTSAQKNPTAFYLCASSIVHRGRRDTQYFGPGTRLTVL.